These 16 T cell receptor beta chains were all obtained from the same sample, sequenced in a study of blood T cell repertoires in COVID-19. Libraries were prepared by immunoSEQ multiplex PCR; TCRdb keeps only in-frame clonotypes and omits some of them. Here the sample spans 130,000 to 150,000 clones, around 80% being singletons. The sample taken for sequencing was peripheral blood. The receptors derive from a man between 60 and 75 years old with active or convalescent COVID-19.

This chain joins TRBV12-2 and TRBJ2-7; the table names TRBD1, a call not compared with the DNA. TRBV12-2 is labeled a pseudogene. The CDR3 is 16 amino acids. This CDR3 is CASRLDIPEPTYEQYF. The CDR3 coding sequence is TGTGCAAGTCGCTTAGATATTCCAGAACCAACCTACGAGCAGTACTTC.

The chain combines TRBV11-3 with TRBJ2-4, with 7 bases fitting TRBD1. This CDR3 is built from 14 residues. With V trimmed by 5 bases and J by 3 bases, 4 bases remained unmatched. Germline CDR1 SGHNT, CDR2 YENEEA. CDR3 loop: CASSPRDSKNIQYF. The CDR3 DNA is TGTGCCAGCAGCCCACGGGACAGCAAAAACATTCAGTACTTC.

The V gene is TRBV6-1, the J gene TRBJ1-5; 9 positions agree with TRBD1. J gave up 4 bases and V 2 bases, and 6 bases lay outside the gene matches. The CDR3 sequence is 16 residues long. CDR1 and CDR2 from the germline V gene are MNHNS and SASEGT. CDR3 loop: CASSEPRQGGNQPQHF. The CDR3 coding sequence is TGTGCCAGCAGTGAACCTCGACAGGGGGGGAATCAGCCCCAGCATTTT.

V and J are TRBV27 and TRBJ2-5; 14 bases fit TRBD2. Looked up from germline, CDR1 is MNHEY and CDR2 is SMNVEV (reference sequence). V trimming: 6 bases; J trimming: 5 bases; junction bases outside the gene matches: 11. The CDR3 runs to 17 residues. CDR3 sequence reads: CASRRRLAGGPVETQYF. The CDR3 nucleotides are TGTGCCAGCAGACGCAGACTAGCGGGAGGGCCTGTGGAGACCCAGTACTTC.

The J gene is TRBJ2-4, the V gene TRBV18; 11 bases fit TRBD1. This CDR3 is built from 17 residues. Germline CDR1 and CDR2: KGHSH and LQKENI. The J segment lost 1 base and the V segment lost 3 bases, leaving 5 bases of the junction unmatched. This CDR3 reads CASSPFGTGGAKNIQYF. The CDR3 DNA reads TGTGCCAGCTCACCGTTCGGGACAGGGGGTGCCAAAAACATTCAGTACTTC. The full variable domain, completed using reference TRBV18 and TRBJ2-4, is NAGVMQNPRHLVRRRGQEARLRCSPMKGHSHVYWYRQLPEEGLKFMVYLQKENIIDESGMPKERFSAEFPKEGPSILRIQQVVRGDSAAYFCASSPFGTGGAKNIQYFGAGTRLSVL.

This clone has more than one count but fewer than ten. The rearrangement joins TRBV11-3 to TRBJ1-1, with D unresolved. This CDR3 has 13 residues. The V gene's germline CDR1 is SGHNT and CDR2 YENEEA. The V end lost 5 bases, the J end lost 7 bases, and 14 bases lay between the germline ends. DNA for the CDR3: TGTGCCAGCAGCACAGACGAGATTGGTGAAGCTTTCTTT. Protein product: CASSTDEIGEAFF.

Only one count was recorded for this clone. J is TRBJ2-1 and V is TRBV10-3; 16 bases line up with TRBD2. CDR1 ENHRY and CDR2 SYGVKD come from the germline V gene. The CDR3 is 17 residues long. J lost 10 bases, V lost 0 bases, and 6 bases had no gene match. The CDR3 DNA sequence: TGTGCCATCAGTGAGTCAGGGACTAGCGGGGGGGCCCGGGAGCAGTTCTTC. This encodes CAISESGTSGGAREQFF.

V gene TRBV7-9 combines with J gene TRBJ1-5; TRBD1 might be the D (5 bases). The length of the CDR3 is 16 residues. Trimming removed 1 base at V and 1 base at J, with 11 bases between. Germline values: CDR1 SEHNR, CDR2 FQNEAQ (reference sequence). The CDR3 protein is CASSLGEGVSNQPQHF. CDR3 nucleotides: TGTGCCAGCAGCTTAGGGGAAGGGGTAAGCAATCAGCCCCAGCATTTT. Together with reference TRBV7-9 and TRBJ1-5, the CDR3 gives the full variable domain: DTGVSQNPRHKITKRGQNVTFRCDPISEHNRLYWYRQTLGQGPEFLTYFQNEAQLEKSRLLSDRFSAERPKGSFSTLEIQRTEQGDSAMYLCASSLGEGVSNQPQHFGDGTRLSIL.

The chain recombines TRBV19 with TRBJ1-1, with a weak D call TRBD1 (5 bases). The CDR3 sequence is 13 residues long. The ends were cut back, 3 bases at V and 1 base at J, with 6 bases in the middle. Per germline, CDR1 LNHDA and CDR2 SQIVND (reference sequence). CDR3 coding DNA: TGTGCCAGTAGTATGGGGCCGAACACTGAAGCTTTCTTT. It translates to CASSMGPNTEAFF.

This clone was observed once. The chain couples TRBV6-2 or TRBV6-3 to TRBJ1-5; the D gene is possibly TRBD1 (5 bases). V was trimmed by 5 bases and J by 4 bases, leaving 18 bases between them. This CDR3 spans 16 amino acids. CDR1 and CDR2 from the germline V gene are MNHEY and SVGEGT. The DNA of the CDR3 is TGTGCCAGCAGTACCCTGGGCAGGGCCATTAATCAGCCCCAGCATTTT. Amino acid sequence: CASSTLGRAINQPQHF.

The chain uses TRBV6-5 and TRBJ1-2; TRBD1 might be the D (6 bases). CDR3 length equals 14 residues. V lost 5 bases to trimming and J lost 5 bases, with 15 bases between them. CDR1 is MNHEY, CDR2 SVGAGI, per germline. This CDR3 is CASSTRDTLYGYTF. The CDR3 nucleotides are TGTGCCAGCAGTACCCGGGACACTCTTTATGGCTACACCTTC.

The chain uses TRBV6-1 and TRBJ2-3; 7 bases line up with TRBD1. V dropped 3 bases and J dropped 1; count of bases not matched to a gene: 4. This CDR3 is 15 amino acids long. CDR1 is MNHNS, CDR2 SASEGT, per germline. The CDR3 sequence: CASSDRTGGTDTQYF. The CDR3, as DNA: TGTGCCAGCAGTGATAGAACAGGGGGCACAGATACGCAGTATTTT.

J is TRBJ2-1 and V is TRBV4-3; 14 bases line up with TRBD2. This CDR3 spans 16 amino acids. Losses at the gene ends were 3 bases for V and 7 bases for J; bases not matched to a gene: 5. CDR1 LGHNA and CDR2 YSLEER come from the germline V gene. The chain's CDR3 is CASSHTGLAGDNEQFF. DNA of the CDR3: TGCGCCAGCAGCCATACGGGACTAGCGGGAGATAATGAGCAGTTCTTC.

The CDR3 DNA follows: TGTGCCAGCAGTTACAGAGGGGGCGGTTCACCCCTCCACTTT. Protein sequence: CASSYRGGGSPLHF. V and J are TRBV6-5 and TRBJ1-6, with TRBD1 identical over 7 bases. The CDR3 length is 14 residues. Germline values: CDR1 MNHEY, CDR2 SVGAGI. V lost 2 bases to trimming and J lost 9 bases; unmatched junction nucleotides: 4.

The chain employs TRBV11-2 and TRBJ1-1; weak D call: TRBD1 (6 bases). This CDR3 is 14 amino acids long. The V end lost 5 bases, the J end lost 2 bases, and 12 bases lay between the germline ends. Germline V gene data show CDR1 as SGHAT and CDR2 as FQNNGV. CDR3 nucleotide sequence: TGTGCCAGCAGCCAACAGGGCCCCAACACTGAAGCTTTCTTT. This sequence encodes CASSQQGPNTEAFF.

J is TRBJ1-2 and V is TRBV30; TRBD1 aligns across 10 bases. The V gene's germline CDR1 is GTSNPN and CDR2 SVGIG (reference sequence). V shed 3 bases, J shed 2 bases, and the junction held 6 bases outside the gene matches. CDR3 length: 15 amino acids. CDR3 amino acids: CAWRDPGQGNYGYTF. The CDR3 DNA follows: TGTGCCTGGAGGGATCCGGGACAGGGGAACTATGGCTACACCTTC.